The entry that follows covers one TCR beta chain sequence. Its cognate antigen is unknown. Per germline, CDR1 DFQATT and CDR2 SNEGSKA (reference sequence). The CDR3 has 13 amino acids. V gave up 1 base and J gave up 5 bases, with 9 bases separating them. This sample was taken from a study of T cell repertoires in cytomegalovirus infection. Study results and caveats: Dominating the ex vivo response were HLA-C-restricted CMV-specific TCR beta clonotypes.

From the reads, TCRdb called clonotypes with MiXCR, one entry per CDR3 protein. The sample lists around 100,000 distinct CDR3 sequences, 42% occurring once. V and J are TRBV20-1 and TRBJ2-4; D remains unclear. The clonotype was recovered from a human donor in good health (CMV status not recorded). Some clones in this sample may be carry-over from other donors' samples. Sequenced material: CD8+ T cells from cultured PBMCs, taken from culture after CMV antigen stimulation. The CDR3 DNA reads as TGCAGTGCTAGAGTTGGGCTCGAAAACATTCAGTACTTC. Translation gives CSARVGLENIQYF.